The rows below give T cell receptor beta chains drawn from one sample of a study of glioma-infiltrating T cells. Each CDR3 protein is one row after TCRdb ran MiXCR on the multiplex PCR reads. The sample lists 100,000 to 150,000 distinct CDR3 sequences, about 22% occurring once. Source material: glioma tissue, nonneoplastic brain tissue, or PBMCs (not recorded which). All receptors derive from a human donor with low-grade glioma or glioblastoma, undergoing nonglioma brain surgery, or in good health (not recorded which). CDR3s include the opening cysteine and the closing phenylalanine or tryptophan. D genes are given only for firm matches. Only part of the rows carry a size: once, few, many, or a class if the clone is expanded.

CASSRAAQNYGYTF | TGTGCCAGCAGCAGGGCAGCTCAAAACTATGGCTACACCTTC | NA | TRBV3-1 | NA | TRBJ1-2
CASSSLGNSGADTQYF | TGCGCCAGCAGCAGCCTGGGAAATTCGGGGGCGGATACGCAGTATTTT | NA | TRBV4-1 | few | TRBJ2-3
CAISGGGQQNTEAFF | TGTGCCATCAGTGGAGGCGGGCAGCAGAACACTGAAGCTTTCTTT | NA | TRBV10-3 | many | TRBJ1-1
CASSWTRTGELFF | TGTGCCAGCAGCTGGACTAGAACCGGGGAGCTGTTTTTT | TRBD2 | TRBV7-6 | few | TRBJ2-2
CASSLTGKNTEAFF | TGTGCCAGCAGTTTAACAGGGAAAAACACTGAAGCTTTCTTT | NA | TRBV27 | many | TRBJ1-1
CASTRTGKQPQHF | TGTGCCAGCACCCGGACAGGGAAGCAGCCCCAGCATTTT | TRBD1 | TRBV6-1 | many | TRBJ1-5
CATSDSGTSGDNTGELFF | TGTGCCACCAGTGACTCCGGGACTAGCGGGGACAACACCGGGGAGCTGTTTTTT | TRBD2 | TRBV24-1 | many | TRBJ2-2
CASSQESSGGLDEQFF | TGTGCCAGCAGCCAAGAGTCTAGCGGGGGATTGGATGAGCAGTTCTTC | TRBD2 | TRBV14 | NA | TRBJ2-1
CASSLDPRWETQYF | TGTGCCAGCAGTTTAGACCCGCGGTGGGAGACCCAGTACTTC | NA | TRBV27 | few | TRBJ2-5
CASSYQETQYF | TGTGCCAGCTCCTACCAAGAGACCCAGTACTTC | NA | TRBV2 | many | TRBJ2-5
CASSLTNNYGYTF | TGTGCCAGCAGTTTGACAAATAACTATGGCTACACCTTC | NA | TRBV28 | many | TRBJ1-2
CASRSIRTRPIRDTQYF | TGTGCCAGCAGGTCTATTCGGACCCGACCGATTAGGGATACGCAGTATTTT | NA | TRBV7-2 | NA | TRBJ2-3
CSAREGGPGTQYF | TGCAGTGCTAGAGAGGGGGGGCCTGGTACGCAGTATTTT | NA | TRBV20-1 | few | TRBJ2-3
CASSVDRGLDTEAFF | TGTGCCAGCAGCGTCGACAGGGGGCTTGACACTGAAGCTTTCTTT | TRBD1 | TRBV7-6 | few | TRBJ1-1
CASKVQVDSPLHF | TGTGCCAGCAAGGTCCAGGTTGATTCACCCCTCCACTTT | NA | TRBV6-1 | NA | TRBJ1-6
CASSLWGESYNEQFF | TGTGCCAGCAGTTTATGGGGGGAATCTTACAATGAGCAGTTCTTC | NA | TRBV27 | many | TRBJ2-1
CASSLSGWGNQPQHF | TGTGCCAGCAGTTTAAGCGGATGGGGGAATCAGCCCCAGCATTTT | NA | TRBV12-3/TRBV12-4 | few | TRBJ1-5
CASSPGQGARGYTF | TGCGCCAGCAGCCCTGGACAGGGGGCGCGAGGCTACACCTTC | TRBD1 | TRBV5-1 | few | TRBJ1-2
CASSQDNQPGSTDTQYF | TGTGCCAGCAGCCAAGATAACCAGCCTGGGTCCACAGATACGCAGTATTTT | NA | TRBV3-1 | few | TRBJ2-3
CASSSRVPSTEAFF | TGTGCCAGCAGTTCACGGGTTCCTTCCACTGAAGCTTTCTTT | NA | TRBV12-3/TRBV12-4 | medium-sized | TRBJ1-1
CASSQGLAFNEQFF | TGTGCCAGCAGCCAGGGACTAGCGTTCAATGAGCAGTTCTTC | TRBD2 | TRBV7-3 | NA | TRBJ2-1
CATFQAGQGQETQYF | TGTGCCACCTTCCAGGCGGGACAGGGGCAAGAGACCCAGTACTTC | TRBD1 | TRBV10-3 | few | TRBJ2-5
CASSLNSHNSPLHF | TGTGCCAGCAGCTTAAACAGCCATAATTCACCCCTCCACTTT | NA | TRBV7-2 | NA | TRBJ1-6
CASAHPNTGELFF | TGTGCCAGCGCACACCCGAACACCGGGGAGCTGTTTTTT | NA | TRBV7-6 | few | TRBJ2-2
CGSSLSGNTEAFF | TGTGGCAGCAGCTTATCGGGGAACACTGAAGCTTTCTTT | NA | TRBV11-3 | NA | TRBJ1-1
CSALGVGRDLHYEKLFF | TGCAGTGCGCTAGGGGTCGGCCGGGACCTCCACTATGAAAAACTGTTTTTT | NA | TRBV20-1 | few | TRBJ1-4
CASSIRWDQPQHF | TGTGCCAGTAGTATAAGGTGGGATCAGCCCCAGCATTTT | NA | TRBV19 | many | TRBJ1-5
CASSLLGNSNQPQHF | TGTGCCAGCAGCTTGTTAGGTAATAGCAATCAGCCCCAGCATTTT | NA | TRBV7-9 | NA | TRBJ1-5
CASTWTGVYNEQFF | TGTGCCAGCACCTGGACAGGGGTCTACAATGAGCAGTTCTTC | TRBD1 | TRBV2 | NA | TRBJ2-1
CASSERGLGEQFF | TGCGCCAGCAGTGAGAGGGGACTAGGTGAGCAGTTCTTC | TRBD2 | TRBV10-2 | few | TRBJ2-1
CATSRSVAQETQYF | TGTGCCACCAGTCGGTCGGTGGCCCAAGAGACCCAGTACTTC | NA | TRBV24-1 | few | TRBJ2-5